This T cell receptor beta chain emerged from a study of long-term antiretroviral therapy in people with HIV. The CDR3 length is 14 residues. Germline CDR1 is SGHRS and CDR2 is YFSETQ. J was trimmed by 0 bases and V by 7 bases; bases with no gene match: 3. The assay used was immunoSEQ (version v3.0), run at survey level. For each individual sample, sequencing targeted about 40,000-55,000 T-cell genomes. Libraries were prepared by immunoSEQ multiplex PCR; TCRdb keeps only in-frame clonotypes and omits some of them. The table shows around 26,000 clones, with approximately 79% occurring only once. Study-wide findings and caveats: Diversity rose after ART but stayed below transplant donor controls.

In regard to this clone: Its antigen is not identified.

The TCR comes from a woman aged 40 to 50 with HIV. Material: unsorted PBMCs, obtained 1.2 years after starting antiretroviral therapy. This rearrangement joins TRBV5-1 to TRBJ2-1; 8 bases map to TRBD1. The DNA of the CDR3 is TGCGCCAGCGGCACAGGGGGCTCCTACAATGAGCAGTTCTTC. The encoded protein is CASGTGGSYNEQFF. The full variable domain, in which reference TRBV5-1 and TRBJ2-1 provide the parts outside the CDR3, is KAGVTQTPRYLIKTRGQQVTLSCSPISGHRSVSWYQQTPGQGLQFLFEYFSETQRNKGNFPGRFSGRQFSNSRSEMNVSTLELGDSALYLCASGTGGSYNEQFFGPGTRLTVL.